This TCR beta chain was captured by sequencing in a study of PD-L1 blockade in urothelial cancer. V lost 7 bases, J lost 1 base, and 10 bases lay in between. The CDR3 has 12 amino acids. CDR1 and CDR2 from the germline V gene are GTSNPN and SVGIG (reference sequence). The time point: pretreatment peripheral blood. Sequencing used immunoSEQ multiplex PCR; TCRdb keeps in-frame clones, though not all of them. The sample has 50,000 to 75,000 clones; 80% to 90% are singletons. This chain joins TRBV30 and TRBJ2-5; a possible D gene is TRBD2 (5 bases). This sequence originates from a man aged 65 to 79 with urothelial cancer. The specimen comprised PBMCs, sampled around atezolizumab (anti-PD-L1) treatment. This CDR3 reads CAYRRTQETQYF. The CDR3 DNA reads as TGTGCCTACCGGAGGACCCAAGAGACCCAGTACTTC. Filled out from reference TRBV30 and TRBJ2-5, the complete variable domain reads SQTIHQWPATLVQPVGSPLSLECTVEGTSNPNLYWYRQAAGRGLQLLFYSVGIGQISSEVPQNLSASRPQDRQFILSSKKLLLSDSGFYLCAYRRTQETQYFGPGTRLLVL.